This T cell receptor (beta chain) was identified in a study of blood T cell repertoires in COVID-19. Assay: immunoSEQ multiplex PCR; the TCRdb copy retains only in-frame clones and omits some. Of 200,000 to 250,000 clones in the sample, around 84% were seen once. The sample holds a few counts of this clone. This TCR derives from a man aged 50 to 59 with active or convalescent COVID-19. Sequencing used peripheral blood.

The CDR3 reads CASSSGQGWSEKLFF. For the CDR3, the DNA is TGCGCCAGCAGCTCGGGACAGGGTTGGAGTGAAAAACTGTTTTTT. The chain recombines TRBV5-1 with TRBJ1-4; 9 nucleotides line up with TRBD1. Losses at the gene ends were 3 bases for V and 7 bases for J; bases not matched to a gene: 7. Looked up from germline, CDR1 is SGHRS and CDR2 is YFSETQ. CDR3 length: 15 amino acids.